Shown below are 14 T cell receptor beta chains from a single sample sequenced in a study of radiotherapy plus CTLA-4 blockade in lung cancer. Some clones are missing from TCRdb's copy, which holds only in-frame ones; the method was immunoSEQ multiplex PCR. This sample has 50,000 or so clones, with 88% found just once. The source material was peripheral blood, sampled from a patient treated with radiotherapy plus ipilimumab. These receptors all stem from a human donor with non-small cell lung cancer whose response to radiotherapy plus ipilimumab could not be evaluated.

This chain links TRBV6-1 with TRBJ2-1, with a possible D match to TRBD1 (6 bases). V was shortened by 0 bases and J by 3 bases, with 15 bases between the two germline ends. The germline CDR1 and CDR2 sequences are MNHNS and SASEGT. This CDR3 has 17 residues. The CDR3 region is CASSEALLSGVYNEQFF. CDR3 coding DNA: TGTGCCAGCAGTGAAGCGCTCTTGTCAGGGGTCTACAATGAGCAGTTCTTC.

V is TRBV9 and J is TRBJ2-1; D gene ambiguous. With 3 bases removed from V and 10 bases from J, the gap between germline ends came to 11 bases. The CDR3 totals 12 residues. Per the germline V gene, CDR1 is SGDLS and CDR2 is YYNGEE. The DNA for the CDR3 is TGTGCCAGCAGCGCCCCACGAGCGGAGCAGTTCTTC. Translation: CASSAPRAEQFF.

The chain uses TRBV12-5 and TRBJ1-2; 7 bases are shared with TRBD1. The CDR3 totals 17 residues. V was clipped by 2 bases and J by 2 bases; unmatched bases: 11. CDR1 is LGHNT and CDR2 is FRNRAP in the germline V gene. CDR3 DNA: TGTGCTAGTGGTTTGCCTTTCGCGGGACAGCGAAACTATGGCTACACCTTC. This translates into CASGLPFAGQRNYGYTF.

The V call is TRBV19, the J call TRBJ2-5, with 10 bases fitting TRBD2. CDR3 size: 16 residues. The germline V gene encodes CDR1 LNHDA and CDR2 SQIVND (reference sequence). V gave up 5 bases and J gave up 1 base; unmatched junction bases: 7. The CDR3, as DNA: TGTGCCAGTAGTCCTGTAAAGCGGGGGGGCCAAGAGACCCAGTACTTC. Amino acid sequence: CASSPVKRGGQETQYF.

The chain has TRBV18 and TRBJ2-2, with TRBD1 as a possible D gene (6 bases). The CDR3 totals 13 residues. Germline V CDR1 and CDR2: KGHSH, LQKENI. V was cut by 3 bases and J by 5 bases, with 7 bases left in between. The CDR3 protein is CASSPGATGELFF. The CDR3 region has the DNA TGTGCCAGCTCACCGGGGGCGACCGGGGAGCTGTTTTTT.

The V gene is TRBV6-1, the J gene TRBJ2-5, with 10 bases lining up with TRBD1. Germline V gene data show CDR1 as MNHNS and CDR2 as SASEGT. This CDR3 spans 14 amino acids. Trimming cost V 7 bases and J 6 bases; bases outside gene matches: 8. For the CDR3, the DNA is TGTGCCAGCATTCTGGACAGGGGGAGGAAGACCCAGTACTTC. Translated: CASILDRGRKTQYF.

This clone was counted only a few times. The rearrangement uses TRBV5-6 and TRBJ2-7; D not resolved. The ends were cut back, 0 bases at V and 3 bases at J, with 4 bases in the middle. Germline loops: CDR1 SGHDT, CDR2 YYEEEE. The CDR3 sequence is 12 residues long. The CDR3 sequence: CASSLASYEQYF. Here the CDR3 DNA reads TGTGCCAGCAGCTTGGCTAGCTACGAGCAGTACTTC.

V is TRBV4-3 and J is TRBJ1-2; 9 bases fit TRBD1. This CDR3 comprises 18 residues. In germline, CDR1 is LGHNA, CDR2 YSLEER. V gave up 1 base and J gave up 6 bases; unmatched junction bases: 15. The CDR3: CASSQGAKTGGAINGYTF. For the CDR3, the DNA is TGCGCCAGCAGCCAAGGGGCAAAGACAGGGGGAGCTATAAATGGCTACACCTTC.

The V gene is TRBV28, the J gene TRBJ2-3; D is perhaps TRBD2 (5 bases). CDR1 and CDR2 from the germline V gene are MDHEN and SYDVKM. The CDR3 length is 16 residues. The germline V and J ends were trimmed by 6 bases and 3 bases, with 19 bases remaining between them. The CDR3 loop is CASRRLWTKQTDTQYF. The CDR3 nucleotides read TGTGCCAGCAGAAGACTATGGACGAAACAGACAGATACGCAGTATTTT.

By its share, this clone is medium-sized (0.01 to 0.1%). This chain uses TRBV7-9 with TRBJ1-1; D not resolved. V was clipped by 6 bases and J by 6 bases, with 14 bases between them. Germline CDR1 SEHNR, CDR2 FQNEAQ (reference sequence). The CDR3 is 13 amino acids. The DNA of the CDR3 is TGTGCCAGCAGGTTCTCCTTAGAGGCTGAAGCTTTCTTT. Amino acid sequence: CASRFSLEAEAFF.

The chain couples TRBV5-1 to TRBJ2-6; 9 positions agree with TRBD2. J lost 2 bases, V lost 2 bases, and 14 bases had no gene match. This CDR3 has 20 residues. Germline V gene sequence: CDR1 SGHRS, CDR2 YFSETQ. Here the CDR3 DNA reads TGCGCCAGCAGCTTTAAATTGGGGTCGGCGGGAGGGGCTGGGGCCAACGTCCTGACTTTC. Amino acid sequence: CASSFKLGSAGGAGANVLTF.

The rearrangement links TRBV14 to TRBJ1-2; tentative D call: TRBD1 (5 bases). Germline CDR1 is SGHDN and CDR2 is FVKESK. This CDR3 has 16 amino acids. Trimming removed 1 base from V and 3 bases from J, with 15 bases in between. CDR3 nucleotides: TGTGCCAGCAGCCAAGGTGTTCAGGGTACCCACTATGGCTACACCTTC. Its translation is CASSQGVQGTHYGYTF.

The gene calls are TRBV19 and TRBJ1-5; 7 bases are shared with TRBD1. CDR1 LNHDA and CDR2 SQIVND come from the germline V gene (reference sequence). Trimming took 4 bases from V and 3 from J; bases not matched to a gene: 9. The CDR3 totals 16 residues. The CDR3 nucleotides read TGTGCCAGTAGTACCCGCAGGGACAGCTACAATCAGCCCCAGCATTTT. Its protein is CASSTRRDSYNQPQHF. The complete variable domain, with remaining parts taken from reference TRBV19 and TRBJ1-5, reads DGGITQSPKYLFRKEGQNVTLSCEQNLNHDAMYWYRQDPGQGLRLIYYSQIVNDFQKGDIAEGYSVSREKKESFPLTVTSAQKNPTAFYLCASSTRRDSYNQPQHFGDGTRLSIL.

This chain uses TRBV11-2 with TRBJ1-4, with D perhaps matching TRBD1 (5 bases). Per the germline V gene, CDR1 is SGHAT and CDR2 is FQNNGV. This CDR3 comprises 16 residues. Trimming stripped 1 base from V and 8 bases from J, with 17 bases between. The CDR3 loop reads CASSLGRGTFREKLFF. The DNA of the CDR3 is TGTGCCAGCAGCTTAGGAAGGGGAACCTTCAGGGAAAAACTGTTTTTT.